The 26 T cell receptor beta chains reported below all come from one sample, sequenced in a study of blood T cell repertoires in COVID-19. Sequenced by immunoSEQ multiplex PCR; TCRdb stores in-frame clones only, minus some. Here the sample spans roughly 170,000 clones, 83% being singletons. Specimen: PBMCs or T cells enriched from blood (not recorded which). The receptors were sampled from a woman aged 50 to 60 who had recovered from COVID-19.

The table lists this clone with a count of one. J is TRBJ1-2 and V is TRBV30; perhaps TRBD1 as D (5 bases). V was cut by 0 bases and J by 8 bases, with 13 bases left in between. The length of the CDR3 is 13 residues. In germline, CDR1 is GTSNPN, CDR2 SVGIG (reference sequence). CDR3 nucleotide sequence: TGTGCCTGGAGTGTACGGGGGGAAGGGGGCTACACCTTC. It yields the protein CAWSVRGEGGYTF. Looking up the rest from reference TRBV30 and TRBJ1-2 gives the full variable domain: SQTIHQWPATLVQPVGSPLSLECTVEGTSNPNLYWYRQAAGRGLQLLFYSVGIGQISSEVPQNLSASRPQDRQFILSSKKLLLSDSGFYLCAWSVRGEGGYTFGSGTRLTVV.

V gene TRBV18 combines with J gene TRBJ1-2; possible D gene TRBD1, 6 bases. Germline lookup yields CDR1 KGHSH and CDR2 LQKENI. V gave up 4 bases and J gave up 2 bases, with 14 bases separating them. The CDR3 contains 15 residues. This CDR3 is CASSQENTGNYGYTF. As DNA, the CDR3 is TGTGCCAGCTCACAGGAAAACACAGGGAACTATGGCTACACCTTC. Using reference TRBV18 and TRBJ1-2 for the parts outside the CDR3, the full variable domain is NAGVMQNPRHLVRRRGQEARLRCSPMKGHSHVYWYRQLPEEGLKFMVYLQKENIIDESGMPKERFSAEFPKEGPSILRIQQVVRGDSAAYFCASSQENTGNYGYTFGSGTRLTVV.

The chain carries TRBV7-2 and TRBJ1-2; the match to TRBD1 covers 7 bases. After removal of 4 bases from V and 8 bases from J, the junction contained 10 bases not matched to a gene. The CDR3 spans 14 residues. CDR1 is SGHTA and CDR2 is FQGNSA in the germline V gene. The CDR3 loop reads CASSSHQGETGYTF. In DNA, the CDR3 is TGTGCCAGCAGCTCCCATCAGGGGGAGACCGGCTACACCTTC.

V gene TRBV27 combines with J gene TRBJ2-3; TRBD2 matches at 10 bases. This CDR3 is built from 15 residues. The junction had 5 bases not matched to a gene; V was cut back by 6 bases and J by 2 bases. Germline lookup yields CDR1 MNHEY and CDR2 SMNVEV (reference sequence). The CDR3 region is CASSLGLAATDTQYF. The CDR3, as DNA: TGTGCCAGCAGCCTCGGACTAGCGGCCACAGATACGCAGTATTTT.

This chain joins TRBV9 and TRBJ2-3, with 8 bases fitting TRBD2. Germline loops: CDR1 SGDLS, CDR2 YYNGEE. The CDR3 contains 13 residues. The trim removed 5 bases at V and 1 base at J, leaving 0 bases unmatched. The CDR3 sequence: CASRREGTDTQYF. The DNA of the CDR3 is TGTGCCAGCAGGCGGGAGGGCACAGATACGCAGTATTTT.

The V gene is TRBV6-5, the J gene TRBJ1-6; possible D gene TRBD1, 5 bases. The germline gives CDR1 MNHEY, CDR2 SVGAGI. The V end was cut by 5 bases, the J end by 8 bases, with 16 bases between. The CDR3 totals 15 residues. This chain's CDR3 is CASSPRRQSDSPLHF. The CDR3 coding sequence is TGTGCCAGCAGTCCACGGAGACAGTCAGATTCACCCCTCCACTTT.

The rearrangement joins TRBV7-9 to TRBJ2-7; perhaps TRBD2 as D (5 bases). Germline CDR1 is SEHNR and CDR2 is FQNEAQ (reference sequence). Trimming took 8 bases from V and 7 from J, leaving 12 bases between them. The CDR3 consists of 11 residues. CDR3 DNA sequence: TGTGCCAGCGGAGGTGGGCAAGAGCAGTACGTC. Translated, it gives CASGGGQEQYV.

This chain links TRBV5-1 with TRBJ2-5; D is unresolved. Trimming removed 0 bases at V and 4 bases at J, with 7 bases between. Looked up from germline, CDR1 is SGHRS and CDR2 is YFSETQ. The CDR3 contains 13 residues. The DNA of the CDR3 is TGCGCCAGCAGCTTGGAGCGTTTAGAGACCCAGTACTTC. This codes for CASSLERLETQYF.

This chain connects TRBV15 to TRBJ2-7, with 12 positions matching TRBD2. V gave up 4 bases and J gave up 4 bases; unmatched junction bases: 2. The CDR3 consists of 14 residues. Germline V gene data show CDR1 as LNHNV and CDR2 as YYDKDF (reference sequence). CDR3 amino acids: CATSKGLAGYEQYV. The DNA for the CDR3 is TGTGCCACCAGCAAGGGACTAGCGGGTTACGAGCAGTACGTC.

J is TRBJ2-3 and V is TRBV7-8; 7 bases line up with TRBD1. In germline, CDR1 is SGHVS, CDR2 FQNEAQ. The junction had 9 bases not matched to a gene; V was cut back by 6 bases and J by 6 bases. The CDR3 covers 14 residues. The CDR3 nucleotides read TGTGCCAGCAGTACCCGGGACAGTTCGGATACGCAGTATTTT. It is translated as CASSTRDSSDTQYF.

The V call is TRBV6-2 or TRBV6-3, the J call TRBJ1-5; tentative D call: TRBD1 (5 bases). Germline CDR1 reads MNHEY; CDR2 reads SVGEGT. The CDR3 is made up of 19 amino acids. Trimming stripped 2 bases from V and 3 bases from J, with 23 bases between. The CDR3 reads CASSYIRGRVIAANQPQHF. The CDR3 DNA reads as TGTGCCAGCAGTTACATCCGGGGACGGGTAATAGCGGCCAATCAGCCCCAGCATTTT.

CDR3 sequence (DNA): TGTGCCAGCAGCCCATATCTAAACACTGAAGCTTTCTTT. It is translated as CASSPYLNTEAFF. The rearrangement uses TRBV6-5 and TRBJ1-1, with no clear D. Germline CDR1 MNHEY, CDR2 SVGAGI. CDR3 length: 13 amino acids. Trimming cost V 6 bases and J 2 bases, with 10 bases left between them.

This clone was counted a single time. V and J are TRBV7-2 and TRBJ1-3; the D is unclear. CDR3 length: 15 residues. In germline, CDR1 is SGHTA, CDR2 FQGNSA. V was clipped by 1 base and J by 0 bases, with 7 bases between them. The DNA of the CDR3 is TGTGCCAGCAGCTTAGACTTTGTCTCTGGAAACACCATATATTTT. Amino acids: CASSLDFVSGNTIYF.

The chain carries TRBV12-3 or TRBV12-4 and TRBJ2-3; D unresolved. The CDR3 has 12 amino acids. Trimming removed 2 bases at V and 10 bases at J, with 10 bases between. CDR3 sequence: CASSLSYIPQYF. In nucleotides, the CDR3 is TGTGCCAGCAGTTTATCGTACATCCCGCAGTATTTT.

The rearrangement uses TRBV19 and TRBJ1-4; D is perhaps TRBD1 (5 bases). Trimming pared 2 bases from V and 7 bases from J, leaving 11 bases between. Germline CDR1 and CDR2: LNHDA and SQIVND (reference sequence). The CDR3 extends over 14 amino acids. For the CDR3, the DNA is TGTGCCAGTAGTATACCGGGGGTGGGTGAAAAACTGTTTTTT. Translated, it gives CASSIPGVGEKLFF.

The V call is TRBV7-2, the J call TRBJ2-5, with a possible D match to TRBD2 (5 bases). The CDR3 extends over 15 amino acids. The V end lost 2 bases, the J end lost 2 bases, and 12 bases lay between the germline ends. The germline V gene encodes CDR1 SGHTA and CDR2 FQGNSA. The CDR3 DNA sequence: TGTGCCAGCAGCTTACTGCGGGTCAGTCAAGAGACCCAGTACTTC. Its translation: CASSLLRVSQETQYF. The full variable domain, its missing parts supplied by reference TRBV7-2 and TRBJ2-5, is GAGVSQSPSNKVTEKGKDVELRCDPISGHTALYWYRQSLGQGLEFLIYFQGNSAPDKSGLPSDRFSAERTGGSVSTLTIQRTQQEDSAVYLCASSLLRVSQETQYFGPGTRLLVL.

J is TRBJ2-7 and V is TRBV11-2; 7 bases are a match to TRBD1. This CDR3 region has 15 residues. Trimming cost V 0 bases and J 4 bases; bases outside gene matches: 6. Germline V gene data show CDR1 as SGHAT and CDR2 as FQNNGV. The CDR3 loop reads CASSLDRGGRYEQYV. The CDR3 nucleotides read TGTGCCAGCAGCTTAGACCGAGGGGGCAGGTACGAGCAGTACGTC.

The V gene is TRBV11-3, the J gene TRBJ2-3, with TRBD2 matching 8 bases. This CDR3 is built from 17 residues. V gave up 5 bases and J gave up 4 bases; unmatched junction bases: 14. CDR1 and CDR2 (germline): SGHNT, YENEEA. DNA for the CDR3: TGTGCCAGCAGCCACGGCGTGGGCAGCGGGAGCCCAGATACGCAGTATTTT. Protein product: CASSHGVGSGSPDTQYF.

The chain is built from TRBV5-1 and TRBJ1-1; no reliable D call. The CDR3 totals 14 residues. V was cut by 4 bases and J by 6 bases, with 16 bases left in between. Germline V gene data show CDR1 as SGHRS and CDR2 as YFSETQ. CDR3 protein: CASSPEGFVAEAFF. CDR3 coding DNA: TGCGCCAGCAGCCCCGAGGGTTTTGTCGCTGAAGCTTTCTTT.

The J gene is TRBJ1-4, the V gene TRBV30; the D gene is possibly TRBD1 (5 bases). Germline loops: CDR1 GTSNPN, CDR2 SVGIG (reference sequence). This CDR3 is built from 13 residues. V dropped 4 bases and J dropped 7 bases, with 13 bases sitting between them. CDR3 nucleotide sequence: TGTGCCTGGACCCGGGCGGGGGTTGAAAAACTGTTTTTT. Translation gives CAWTRAGVEKLFF.

V is TRBV12-3 or TRBV12-4 and J is TRBJ1-1; tentative D call: TRBD1 (5 bases). The CDR3 length is 13 residues. Trimming pared 6 bases from V and 4 bases from J, leaving 12 bases between. CDR3 in DNA: TGTGCCAGCAGGCTAAATCAGGGCACTGAAGCTTTCTTT. Its protein is CASRLNQGTEAFF.

The chain employs TRBV18 and TRBJ1-2; tentatively, D is TRBD1 (6 bases). V lost 4 bases, J lost 2 bases, and 14 bases lay in between. Germline V CDR1 and CDR2: KGHSH, LQKENI. CDR3 size: 15 residues. The chain's CDR3 is CASSLGQPPNYGYTF. The CDR3 region has the DNA TGTGCCAGCTCACTAGGACAGCCCCCGAACTATGGCTACACCTTC. Variable domain in full (rest from reference TRBV18 and TRBJ1-2): NAGVMQNPRHLVRRRGQEARLRCSPMKGHSHVYWYRQLPEEGLKFMVYLQKENIIDESGMPKERFSAEFPKEGPSILRIQQVVRGDSAAYFCASSLGQPPNYGYTFGSGTRLTVV.

The chain employs TRBV7-9 and TRBJ1-2, with a possible D match to TRBD1 (6 bases). The CDR3 is made up of 14 amino acids. Trimming stripped 5 bases from V and 4 bases from J, with 14 bases between. In germline, CDR1 is SEHNR, CDR2 FQNEAQ (reference sequence). The CDR3 sequence: CASSGPRDTYGYTF. CDR3 DNA sequence: TGTGCCAGCAGCGGACCCCGGGACACCTATGGCTACACCTTC.

J is TRBJ2-1 and V is TRBV30, with TRBD1 matching 9 bases. The CDR3 has 14 amino acids. After removal of 7 bases from V and 4 bases from J, the junction contained 8 bases not matched to a gene. Germline V gene sequence: CDR1 GTSNPN, CDR2 SVGIG (reference sequence). The CDR3 DNA follows: TGTGCCTACCAACAGGGGGCATTATACAATGAGCAGTTCTTC. Its translation is CAYQQGALYNEQFF.

The rearrangement joins TRBV2 to TRBJ1-5, with 9 bases identical to TRBD1. There are 17 residues in the CDR3. The V gene's germline CDR1 is SNHLY and CDR2 FYNNEI. V gave up 6 bases and J gave up 0 bases; unmatched junction bases: 9. The CDR3, as DNA: TGTGCCAGCAGAGGTGGGACAGGGTTTTATAGCAATCAGCCCCAGCATTTT. Its protein is CASRGGTGFYSNQPQHF.

V and J are TRBV18 and TRBJ2-1; 7 positions match TRBD2. The CDR3 covers 16 residues. Germline V gene lookup returns CDR1 KGHSH and CDR2 LQKENI. J lost 7 bases, V lost 0 bases, and 9 bases had no gene match. CDR3 nucleotides: TGTGCCAGCTCACCACCGGCGGGAGTTGGGGTTAATGAGCAGTTCTTC. This codes for CASSPPAGVGVNEQFF.